The 30 T cell receptor beta chains below all came from one sample that was sequenced in a study of identical twins. TCRdb passed the 5' RACE reads through MiXCR, listing each CDR3 protein once. The sample contains about 100,000 distinct CDR3 sequences, about 5.6% of which appear only once. Sample: memory T cells sorted from blood. These receptors all stem from a woman aged 45-65 years in good health.

As for this clonotype: A single base separates this from a much larger clone, so it may be a read error. The CDR3 does not close with the conserved phenylalanine or tryptophan, likely indicating a read error. The rearrangement uses TRBV6-5 and TRBJ2-1; 11 bases align to TRBD2. Per the germline V gene, CDR1 is MNHEY and CDR2 is SVGAGI. Trimming took 4 bases from V and 4 from J; bases not matched to a gene: 3. CDR3 length: 15 amino acids. The CDR3 spells CASSLTSGIYNEQFC. In DNA, the CDR3 is TGTGCCAGCAGTTTGACTAGCGGGATATACAATGAGCAGTTCTGC.

This clonotype has at least ten counts. The CDR3 nucleotides are TGTGCCATCAGCCCGGGACAGGGTTACGAGCAGTACGTC. Its protein is CAISPGQGYEQYV. J is TRBJ2-7 and V is TRBV10-3; 9 bases line up with TRBD1. With 6 bases clipped from V and 4 bases from J, the junction kept 4 bases outside the gene matches. Germline-derived CDR1 and CDR2 are ENHRY and SYGVKD. The CDR3 loop spans 13 amino acids.

This clonotype was counted only a few times. This sequence joins TRBV30 and TRBJ2-7, with TRBD1 as a possible D gene (7 bases). V was pared by 2 bases and J by 3 bases, with 14 bases between. The CDR3 is 14 amino acids. The V gene's germline CDR1 is GTSNPN and CDR2 SVGIG (reference sequence). The CDR3 reads CAWSRAGGSYEQYF. For the CDR3, the DNA is TGTGCCTGGAGTAGGGCAGGGGGGAGCTACGAGCAGTACTTC. The entire variable domain, with the rest obtained from reference TRBV30 and TRBJ2-7, is as follows: SQTIHQWPATLVQPVGSPLSLECTVEGTSNPNLYWYRQAAGRGLQLLFYSVGIGQISSEVPQNLSASRPQDRQFILSSKKLLLSDSGFYLCAWSRAGGSYEQYFGPGTRLTVT.

This clonotype has at least ten counts. The chain joins TRBV7-6 to TRBJ2-3; D is perhaps TRBD1 (5 bases). The CDR3 has 13 amino acids. Looked up from germline, CDR1 is SGHVS and CDR2 is FNYEAQ. Trimming pared 2 bases from V and 6 bases from J, leaving 9 bases between. The CDR3 DNA follows: TGTGCCAGCAGCTTATTACCAGGGGATACGCAGTATTTT. Its translation: CASSLLPGDTQYF. The entire variable domain, with the rest obtained from reference TRBV7-6 and TRBJ2-3, is as follows: GAGVSQSPRYKVTKRGQDVALRCDPISGHVSLYWYRQALGQGPEFLTYFNYEAQQDKSGLPNDRFSAERPEGSISTLTIQRTEQRDSAMYRCASSLLPGDTQYFGPGTRLTVL.

This clonotype appeared many times. The chain is built from TRBV4-1 and TRBJ2-3; TRBD2 matches at 10 bases. Germline V gene lookup returns CDR1 MGHRA and CDR2 YSYEKL. The CDR3 is 16 amino acids. V shed 4 bases and J 6 bases; nucleotides not matched to a gene: 10. Here the CDR3 reads CASSLGGSGGADTQYF. DNA of the CDR3: TGCGCCAGCAGCCTCGGAGGGAGCGGGGGGGCGGATACGCAGTATTTT.

This clonotype was counted at least ten times. V and J are TRBV6-5 and TRBJ2-5; D may be TRBD2 (5 bases). The CDR3 length is 13 residues. The germline gives CDR1 MNHEY, CDR2 SVGAGI. V was pared by 2 bases and J by 4 bases, with 8 bases between. The CDR3 spells CASSYGGRETQYF. The CDR3 bases are TGTGCCAGCAGTTACGGAGGCAGAGAGACCCAGTACTTC.

Concerning this clonotype: Being one base from a much bigger clone, this may be a read error. The chain has TRBV20-1 and TRBJ2-1, with 10 positions matching TRBD1. In germline, CDR1 is DFQATT, CDR2 SNEGSKA (reference sequence). The CDR3 is made up of 16 amino acids. With 2 bases clipped from V and 6 bases from J, the junction kept 10 bases outside the gene matches. As DNA, the CDR3 is TGCAGTGCTAGATCTGACAGGGGGCGTAGTGGCAATGAGCAGTTCTTC. Amino acids: CSARSDRGRSGNEQFF.

This clonotype was recorded at least ten times. The chain recombines TRBV12-3 or TRBV12-4 with TRBJ1-1; D possibly corresponds to TRBD1 (6 bases). Between the trimmed V and J ends, which lost 6 bases and 4 bases, there was a span of 12 bases. The CDR3 contains 13 residues. The CDR3 DNA sequence: TGTGCCAGCAGGCCAACAGGGATCACTGAAGCTTTCTTT. This gives the protein CASRPTGITEAFF.

This clonotype was counted at least ten times. The chain combines TRBV6-5 with TRBJ2-1, with D possibly being TRBD2 (6 bases). The CDR3 loop spans 12 amino acids. Between the trimmed V and J ends, which lost 2 bases and 10 bases, there was a span of 9 bases. CDR1 is MNHEY, CDR2 SVGAGI, per germline. In DNA, the CDR3 is TGTGCCAGCAGTTACCGGGGGAAAGAGCAGTTCTTC. Translating gives CASSYRGKEQFF.

This chain connects TRBV2 to TRBJ1-5; 8 nucleotides align to TRBD1. Per the germline V gene, CDR1 is SNHLY and CDR2 is FYNNEI. This CDR3 comprises 17 residues. The trim removed 4 bases at V and 7 bases at J, leaving 15 bases unmatched. The CDR3 DNA sequence: TGTGCCAGCAGTGTTCAACCCGGGACAGGAACAAACCAGCCCCAGCATTTT. Translating gives CASSVQPGTGTNQPQHF.

Many counts were recorded for this clonotype. The genes are TRBV19 and TRBJ2-2, with D tentatively TRBD2 (5 bases). CDR1 and CDR2 (germline): LNHDA, SQIVND (reference sequence). This CDR3 is built from 13 residues. V was pared by 5 bases and J by 1 base, with 5 bases between. This chain's CDR3 is CASSGRNTGELFF. CDR3 sequence (DNA): TGTGCCAGTAGTGGGAGGAACACCGGGGAGCTGTTTTTT.

This clonotype was picked up many times. The rearrangement links TRBV6-1 to TRBJ2-1; 8 bases agree with TRBD2. Trimming cost V 1 base and J 4 bases; bases outside gene matches: 3. CDR3 length equals 15 residues. Per germline, CDR1 MNHNS and CDR2 SASEGT. CDR3 amino acids: CASSEESGGYNEQFF. As DNA, the CDR3 is TGTGCCAGCAGTGAAGAAAGCGGGGGTTACAATGAGCAGTTCTTC.

Many counts were recorded for this clonotype. The V call is TRBV7-9, the J call TRBJ2-5; TRBD2 matches 7 bases. Germline V gives CDR1 SEHNR, CDR2 FQNEAQ (reference sequence). This CDR3 comprises 13 residues. Trimming cost V 4 bases and J 2 bases; bases outside gene matches: 1. CDR3 residues: CASSWDYQETQYF. In DNA, the CDR3 is TGTGCCAGCAGCTGGGACTATCAAGAGACCCAGTACTTC.

This clonotype was counted at least ten times. The V gene is TRBV12-3 or TRBV12-4, the J gene TRBJ2-5; the match to TRBD2 covers 12 bases. The CDR3 is 15 amino acids. Unmatched junction bases numbered 7, after V lost 4 bases and J lost 7 bases. The CDR3 loop is CASSYLAGGPGTQYF. CDR3 nucleotide sequence: TGTGCCAGCAGTTATCTAGCGGGAGGGCCAGGGACCCAGTACTTC.

In regard to this clonotype: Possible read error: a much larger clone is one base away. The chain links TRBV30 to TRBJ2-2, with TRBD2 as a possible D gene (6 bases). CDR1 and CDR2 from the germline V gene are GTSNPN and SVGIG (reference sequence). CDR3 length: 17 amino acids. The CDR3 DNA reads as TGTGCCTGGATAGACCGGAGGGGTTTTGCGAACAACGGGGAGCTGTTTTTT. The encoded protein is CAWIDRRGFANNGELFF.

Many counts were recorded for this clonotype. This chain joins TRBV7-7 and TRBJ2-1, with TRBD2 matching over 12 bases. The CDR3 spans 15 residues. Germline CDR1 is SSHAT and CDR2 is FNYEAQ (reference sequence). V gave up 5 bases and J gave up 10 bases; unmatched junction bases: 9. CDR3 DNA sequence: TGTGCCAGCAGCCCTTCTAGCGGGAGGGCCGGGGAGCAGTTCTTC. Translating gives CASSPSSGRAGEQFF.

This chain connects TRBV7-2 to TRBJ2-7; 10 bases agree with TRBD2. V shed 5 bases and J 7 bases; nucleotides not matched to a gene: 8. Germline-derived CDR1 and CDR2 are SGHTA and FQGNSA. This CDR3 comprises 14 residues. The CDR3 is CASSPSSGSWEQYF. DNA of the CDR3: TGTGCCAGCAGCCCCTCTAGCGGGAGTTGGGAGCAGTACTTC.

This clonotype was observed at least ten times. The V and J genes are TRBV9 and TRBJ2-7; D is unclear. CDR1 and CDR2 from the germline V gene are SGDLS and YYNGEE. V was trimmed by 3 bases and J by 3 bases, leaving 10 bases between them. This CDR3 is 13 amino acids long. The CDR3 reads CASSAPLDYEQYF. The CDR3 DNA reads TGTGCCAGCAGCGCTCCCTTGGACTACGAGCAGTACTTC.

This clonotype was observed at least ten times. The chain has TRBV12-3 or TRBV12-4 and TRBJ2-7; a possible D gene is TRBD2 (5 bases). V was shortened by 3 bases and J by 0 bases, with 12 bases between the two germline ends. The CDR3 sequence is 15 residues long. The CDR3, as DNA: TGTGCCAGCAGTTTTAGGAGGCCAAGCTCCTACGAGCAGTACTTC. Translation gives CASSFRRPSSYEQYF.

This clonotype appeared a few times. The CDR3 DNA follows: TGTGCCAGCAGCTTAGGGTCTGTAGCGGGAGAAAATGAGCAGTTCTTC. It translates to CASSLGSVAGENEQFF. The rearrangement links TRBV11-3 to TRBJ2-1; 9 bases are a match to TRBD2. Trimming removed 1 base from V and 7 bases from J; junction bases left unmatched: 8. The CDR3 loop spans 16 amino acids. CDR1 SGHNT and CDR2 YENEEA come from the germline V gene.

This clonotype was picked up a small number of times. This chain connects TRBV6-2 or TRBV6-3 to TRBJ2-7; TRBD1 aligns across 8 bases. J lost 2 bases, V lost 6 bases, and 9 bases had no gene match. There are 15 residues in the CDR3. Germline lookup yields CDR1 MNHEY and CDR2 SVGEGT. Written as DNA, the CDR3 is TGTGCCAGCAGCCACCCGACAGGGGCACCCTACGAGCAGTACTTC. Translated, it gives CASSHPTGAPYEQYF.

The V call is TRBV12-3 or TRBV12-4, the J call TRBJ2-7; 11 positions match TRBD1. CDR3 length: 15 residues. With V trimmed by 3 bases and J by 1 base, 2 bases remained unmatched. This chain's CDR3 is CASSFRDRGSYEQYF. The CDR3 nucleotides read TGTGCCAGCAGTTTTAGGGACAGGGGGTCCTACGAGCAGTACTTC.

The V gene is TRBV7-6, the J gene TRBJ2-7; the match to TRBD1 covers 7 bases. The CDR3 totals 14 residues. Losses at the gene ends were 5 bases for V and 2 bases for J; bases not matched to a gene: 6. Germline V CDR1 and CDR2: SGHVS, FNYEAQ. The CDR3 reads CASSPDRATYEQYF. DNA of the CDR3: TGTGCCAGCAGCCCTGACAGGGCGACCTACGAGCAGTACTTC.

This clonotype has just a few counts. The rearrangement uses TRBV30 and TRBJ1-5; no clear D gene. The CDR3 is 13 residues long. V lost 0 bases to trimming and J lost 5 bases, with 8 bases between them. Germline V gives CDR1 GTSNPN, CDR2 SVGIG (reference sequence). CDR3: CAWSVEVDQPQHF. DNA of the CDR3: TGTGCCTGGAGTGTAGAGGTGGATCAGCCCCAGCATTTT.

This clonotype was picked up many times. The chain joins TRBV10-2 to TRBJ2-7, with 7 bases that match TRBD1. CDR3 length: 13 amino acids. The germline CDR1 and CDR2 sequences are WSHSY and SAAADI. The ends lost 6 bases at V and 3 bases at J; junction bases unmatched: 5. The CDR3 bases are TGCGCCAGCAGCAAAGGACAGGACTACGAGCAGTACGTC. Protein product: CASSKGQDYEQYV.

This clonotype has a count of ten or more. This chain joins TRBV3-1 and TRBJ2-7; D not resolved. Germline-derived CDR1 and CDR2 are LGHDT and YNNKEL (reference sequence). With 4 bases removed from V and 0 bases from J, the gap between germline ends came to 13 bases. The CDR3 is 15 residues long. Written as DNA, the CDR3 is TGTGCCAGCAGCCCTCCGGGCCGAACCTCCTACGAGCAGTACTTC. It specifies CASSPPGRTSYEQYF.

At least ten counts were recorded for this clonotype. The chain recombines TRBV6-1 with TRBJ1-5, with D perhaps matching TRBD1 (6 bases). CDR1 and CDR2 (germline): MNHNS, SASEGT. V lost 0 bases and J lost 7, with 10 bases in between. This CDR3 spans 14 amino acids. CDR3 in DNA: TGTGCCAGCAGTGAAGCCCCTCAGGGGCAGCCCCAGCATTTT. Translating gives CASSEAPQGQPQHF.

This clonotype was recorded at least ten times. The chain uses TRBV12-3 or TRBV12-4 and TRBJ2-4; maybe TRBD2 (6 bases). Trimming pared 3 bases from V and 6 bases from J, leaving 12 bases between. This CDR3 contains 14 residues. CDR3 DNA sequence: TGTGCCAGCAGTTTGGCAGGGCGGGGAAACATTCAGTACTTC. This gives the protein CASSLAGRGNIQYF.

In this sample, this clonotype turned up many times. This sequence joins TRBV24-1 and TRBJ2-5; 10 positions match TRBD1. CDR1 KGHDR and CDR2 SFDVKD come from the germline V gene. This CDR3 has 15 amino acids. The V gene end was trimmed by 4 bases and the J gene end by 6 bases; junction bases not matched to a gene: 7. CDR3 nucleotides: TGTGCCACCAGTGACCCGGGACAGGGGTTAAAGACCCAGTACTTC. Protein: CATSDPGQGLKTQYF.

V gene TRBV5-5 combines with J gene TRBJ1-3; D not certain. Germline values: CDR1 SGHKS, CDR2 YYEKEE (reference sequence). The ends were cut back, 0 bases at V and 10 bases at J, with 14 bases in the middle. CDR3 length: 14 residues. CDR3 sequence reads: CASSLEVLLGTIYF. The DNA of the CDR3 is TGTGCCAGCAGCTTGGAGGTGCTCTTGGGGACCATATATTTT.